One and the same sample provided the 25 T cell receptor beta chains below, sequenced in a study of T cell repertoires in cytomegalovirus infection. TCRdb passed the reads through MiXCR, listing each CDR3 protein once. The repertoire holds 200,000 to 250,000 distinct CDR3 sequences, with 10% to 15% as singletons. The sequenced sample consisted of PBMCs. These receptors were obtained from a human donor in good health (CMV status not recorded). Some clones in this sample may be carry-over from other donors' samples.

The table lists this clonotype with many counts. The genes are TRBV7-2 and TRBJ1-6; D possibly corresponds to TRBD1 (6 bases). The ends were cut back, 5 bases at V and 10 bases at J, with 12 bases in the middle. This CDR3 region has 13 residues. Germline CDR1 SGHTA, CDR2 FQGNSA. CDR3 sequence reads: CASSAYRDSPLHF. DNA of the CDR3: TGTGCCAGCAGCGCCTACAGGGACTCACCCCTCCACTTT.

This clonotype has just a few counts. The rearrangement joins TRBV6-2 or TRBV6-3 to TRBJ2-5; weak D call: TRBD1 (6 bases). This CDR3 is built from 13 residues. Trimming took off 6 bases at V and 5 bases at J, with 13 bases between the two ends. The germline gives CDR1 MNHEY, CDR2 SVGEGT. Written as DNA, the CDR3 is TGTGCCAGCAGCCAGGGGATGAGGGAGACCCAGTACTTC. The encoded protein is CASSQGMRETQYF.

This clonotype was detected only a few times. The chain is built from TRBV6-2 or TRBV6-3 and TRBJ1-2; D is uncertain. The CDR3 has 13 residues. CDR1 is MNHEY and CDR2 is SVGEGT in the germline V gene. The V end was cut by 4 bases, the J end by 8 bases, with 14 bases between. The CDR3 nucleotides are TGTGCCAGCAGTTTCGTCCTTATCACAGGCTACACCTTC. Encoded protein: CASSFVLITGYTF.

In its sample, this clonotype was seen many times. This CDR3 is CSVRYPPRIYEQYF. The CDR3, as DNA: TGCAGCGTTCGTTATCCCCCTCGGATATACGAGCAGTACTTC. This chain joins TRBV29-1 and TRBJ2-7; D uncertain. Germline loops: CDR1 SQVTM, CDR2 ANQGSEA. The V end was cut by 5 bases, the J end by 4 bases, with 18 bases between. CDR3 length equals 14 residues.

The V call is TRBV3-1, the J call TRBJ2-5; 11 nucleotides agree with TRBD2. The CDR3 runs to 17 residues. CDR1 is LGHDT, CDR2 YNNKEL, per germline (reference sequence). V lost 1 base and J lost 3; bases outside the gene matches: 7. CDR3 residues: CASSQGRTTSGEETQYF. CDR3 in DNA: TGTGCCAGCAGCCAAGGGAGGACGACTAGCGGGGAAGAGACCCAGTACTTC.

The chain employs TRBV28 and TRBJ2-2; TRBD1 might be the D (5 bases). The CDR3 loop spans 13 amino acids. The V gene lost 8 bases and the J gene lost 4 bases, with 11 bases spanning the gap. The germline gives CDR1 MDHEN, CDR2 SYDVKM. This CDR3 reads CASLQGGTGELFF. The CDR3 nucleotides read TGTGCCAGCCTCCAGGGCGGCACCGGGGAGCTGTTTTTT.

The chain is built from TRBV6-6 and TRBJ2-1; D possibly matches TRBD1 or TRBD2 (5 bases each). Germline lookup yields CDR1 MNHNY and CDR2 SVGAGI (reference sequence). The V gene lost 6 bases and the J gene lost 6 bases, with 15 bases spanning the gap. This CDR3 spans 14 amino acids. The CDR3 protein is CASRVMGESNEQFF. DNA for the CDR3: TGTGCCAGCAGGGTGATGGGGGAGTCCAATGAGCAGTTCTTC.

This clonotype was counted ten times or more. The rearrangement joins TRBV19 to TRBJ1-6, with TRBD1 matching 8 bases. V lost 2 bases, J lost 8 bases, and 2 bases stayed unmatched. The CDR3 has 14 residues. Germline V gene lookup returns CDR1 LNHDA and CDR2 SQIVND (reference sequence). CDR3 residues: CASSIQGADSPLHF. The CDR3 nucleotides are TGTGCCAGTAGTATACAGGGGGCGGATTCACCCCTCCACTTT.

The table lists this clonotype with many counts. This chain uses TRBV7-2 with TRBJ1-1, with D possibly TRBD1 on 6 matching bases. Germline loops: CDR1 SGHTA, CDR2 FQGNSA. The CDR3 has 15 amino acids. The germline V and J ends were trimmed by 5 bases and 4 bases, with 17 bases remaining between them. The CDR3 spells CASSIGSTGPTEAFF. In DNA, the CDR3 is TGTGCCAGCAGCATCGGGTCCACAGGGCCCACTGAAGCTTTCTTT. The full variable domain, in which reference TRBV7-2 and TRBJ1-1 provide the parts outside the CDR3, is GAGVSQSPSNKVTEKGKDVELRCDPISGHTALYWYRQSLGQGLEFLIYFQGNSAPDKSGLPSDRFSAERTGGSVSTLTIQRTQQEDSAVYLCASSIGSTGPTEAFFGQGTRLTVV.

This clonotype was seen a handful of times. The rearrangement joins TRBV7-3 to TRBJ2-1, with D perhaps TRBD2 (6 bases). Germline V CDR1 and CDR2: SGHTA, FQGTGA. CDR3 size: 16 residues. V was trimmed by 5 bases and J by 4 bases, leaving 18 bases between them. The CDR3 nucleotides are TGTGCCAGCAGCCCAATTTGGTCTAGCGAGTACAATGAGCAGTTCTTC. Protein: CASSPIWSSEYNEQFF.

This chain joins TRBV28 and TRBJ2-1; 11 nucleotides match TRBD1. V trimming: 7 bases; J trimming: 1 base; junction bases outside the gene matches: 3. CDR3 length: 15 residues. CDR1 is MDHEN, CDR2 SYDVKM, per germline. CDR3 sequence (DNA): TGTGCCAGCAAAGGACAGGGGGCTTCCTACAATGAGCAGTTCTTC. It is translated as CASKGQGASYNEQFF.

This clonotype turned up a few times. J is TRBJ2-2 and V is TRBV5-1, with 7 bases that match TRBD2. The CDR3 spans 16 residues. Germline V gives CDR1 SGHRS, CDR2 YFSETQ. With V trimmed by 0 bases and J by 0 bases, 2 bases remained unmatched. The CDR3 reads CASSLDLAANTGELFF. CDR3 DNA sequence: TGCGCCAGCAGCTTGGACCTAGCGGCGAACACCGGGGAGCTGTTTTTT.

This clonotype was seen at least ten times. V is TRBV5-4 and J is TRBJ1-1; no definite D call. Germline CDR1 reads SGHNT; CDR2 reads YYREEE (reference sequence). V was clipped by 3 bases and J by 8 bases, with 20 bases between them. There are 15 residues in the CDR3. The CDR3 DNA is TGTGCCAGCAGCTCAATGGCCCGTATAGAAGGAGAAGCTTTCTTT. This gives the protein CASSSMARIEGEAFF.

This clonotype was counted ten times or more. CDR3 amino acids: CASSGTGTNYGYTF. Written as DNA, the CDR3 is TGTGCCAGCAGCGGCACAGGGACCAACTATGGCTACACCTTC. The rearrangement uses TRBV7-2 and TRBJ1-2; D perhaps matches TRBD1 (6 bases). This CDR3 comprises 14 residues. V was cut by 5 bases and J by 2 bases, with 12 bases left in between. Germline assignment: CDR1 SGHTA and CDR2 FQGNSA.

The chain links TRBV6-2 or TRBV6-3 to TRBJ2-1; a possible D gene is TRBD2 (6 bases). The CDR3 has 16 amino acids. With 0 bases removed from V and 0 bases from J, the gap between germline ends came to 9 bases. From germline, CDR1 is MNHEY and CDR2 SVGEGT. The CDR3 spells CASSYSTGVSYNEQFF. DNA for the CDR3: TGTGCCAGCAGTTACTCGACGGGAGTCTCCTACAATGAGCAGTTCTTC.

This clonotype was detected a few times. The rearrangement links TRBV11-3 to TRBJ2-2; D may match TRBD1 or TRBD2 (6 bases each). CDR1 and CDR2 (germline): SGHNT, YENEEA. The V end was cut by 10 bases, the J end by 4 bases, with 16 bases between. This CDR3 contains 14 residues. The DNA of the CDR3 is TGTGCCATTCCGCCGGGGGCGGGCACCGGGGAGCTGTTTTTT. It yields the protein CAIPPGAGTGELFF.

The table lists this clonotype with many counts. The chain carries TRBV19 and TRBJ1-5; D possibly corresponds to TRBD1 (5 bases). This CDR3 has 14 amino acids. Germline V gene lookup returns CDR1 LNHDA and CDR2 SQIVND (reference sequence). The V gene lost 6 bases and the J gene lost 2 bases, with 11 bases spanning the gap. For the CDR3, the DNA is TGTGCCAGTAGAGGGGACCTGGGCAATCAGCCCCAGCATTTT. It codes for CASRGDLGNQPQHF.

At least ten counts were recorded for this clonotype. The chain uses TRBV7-2 and TRBJ2-7; D tentatively reads TRBD1 or TRBD2 (5 bases each). CDR1 and CDR2 from the germline V gene are SGHTA and FQGNSA. Trimming took 3 bases from V and 0 from J, leaving 12 bases between them. The CDR3 is 15 residues long. CDR3 amino acids: CASSFYGTVSYEQYF. The CDR3 DNA is TGTGCCAGCAGCTTTTATGGGACGGTCTCCTACGAGCAGTACTTC.

The V and J genes are TRBV7-9 and TRBJ2-5; the D gene is possibly TRBD2 (5 bases). CDR3 size: 15 residues. V was clipped by 3 bases and J by 1 base, with 12 bases between them. Germline CDR1 is SEHNR and CDR2 is FQNEAQ (reference sequence). The CDR3 loop is CASSFLQRFQETQYF. In DNA form, the CDR3 reads TGTGCCAGCAGCTTCCTTCAGCGGTTCCAAGAGACCCAGTACTTC.

The table lists this clonotype with many counts. The V call is TRBV4-3, the J call TRBJ1-1, with a tentative D call TRBD1 (6 bases). The CDR3 length is 15 residues. The V gene's germline CDR1 is LGHNA and CDR2 YSLEER. The V gene lost 0 bases and the J gene lost 4 bases, with 12 bases spanning the gap. CDR3 sequence reads: CASSQDLGGGTEAFF. The DNA of the CDR3 is TGCGCCAGCAGCCAAGACCTAGGGGGGGGCACTGAAGCTTTCTTT.

This clonotype was counted ten times or more. This rearrangement joins TRBV28 to TRBJ2-2; TRBD1 matches 8 bases. Per the germline V gene, CDR1 is MDHEN and CDR2 is SYDVKM. V gave up 7 bases and J gave up 7 bases; unmatched junction bases: 8. The CDR3 loop spans 14 amino acids. The CDR3 is CASILGQGGGELFF. The CDR3 DNA follows: TGTGCCAGCATCCTAGGACAGGGCGGCGGGGAGCTGTTTTTT.

This clonotype was seen repeatedly, ten times or more. This chain joins TRBV29-1 and TRBJ2-1, with 8 bases lining up with TRBD2. The CDR3 has 14 amino acids. V lost 8 bases and J lost 8; bases outside the gene matches: 14. Germline V gene sequence: CDR1 SQVTM, CDR2 ANQGSEA. The CDR3 sequence: CSSRGGGKEDEQFF. The CDR3, as DNA: TGCAGCTCCCGGGGGGGGGGCAAGGAGGATGAGCAGTTCTTC.

This clonotype was seen repeatedly, ten times or more. The rearrangement links TRBV6-1 to TRBJ2-1, with 7 bases aligning to TRBD1. The CDR3 covers 14 residues. V was clipped by 0 bases and J by 11 bases; unmatched bases: 7. The germline V gene encodes CDR1 MNHNS and CDR2 SASEGT. Here the CDR3 DNA reads TGTGCCAGCAGTGAAGCTACAGGGGTGTCGAAGCAGTTCTTC. Its translation is CASSEATGVSKQFF.

This clonotype was observed many times. This rearrangement joins TRBV7-2 to TRBJ2-1, with unresolved D. V was trimmed by 5 bases and J by 2 bases, leaving 10 bases between them. This CDR3 has 14 residues. The germline V gene has CDR1 SGHTA and CDR2 FQGNSA. The CDR3 nucleotides read TGTGCCAGCAGCCCTCAGACCGCCTACAATGAGCAGTTCTTC. Translation gives CASSPQTAYNEQFF.

This clonotype was seen at least ten times. The chain has TRBV6-1 and TRBJ2-1, with TRBD2 matching 15 bases. Germline assignment: CDR1 MNHNS and CDR2 SASEGT. The trim removed 4 bases at V and 9 bases at J, leaving 13 bases unmatched. This CDR3 spans 18 amino acids. The CDR3 region is CASSVLDMRGLAGGEQFF. CDR3 sequence (DNA): TGTGCCAGCAGTGTCTTAGATATGCGGGGACTAGCGGGGGGTGAGCAGTTCTTC.